One and the same sample provided the 17 T cell receptor beta chains below, sequenced in a study of glioma-infiltrating T cells after dendritic cell vaccination. Sequencing was performed with immunoSEQ multiplex PCR; in TCRdb, only in-frame clones are kept and a portion is missing. This table holds 85,000 to 110,000 clones, around 81% found once. Sequencing was performed on blood, taken before dendritic cell vaccination. Every receptor here comes from a human donor with glioblastoma.

Remarks on this clone: The junction departs from the called germline gene at one end, perhaps through a read error. The chain recombines TRBV27 with TRBJ1-6; 12 positions match TRBD1. The V gene's germline CDR1 is MNHEY and CDR2 SMNVEV (reference sequence). This CDR3 contains 20 residues. The DNA for the CDR3 is TGTGCCAACAGTTCGTACGCGGGGACAGGGGGCGCATCTTTGAATTCACCCCTCCACTTT. This codes for CANSSYAGTGGASLNSPLHF.

This clone was found a few times. The rearrangement uses TRBV13 and TRBJ1-2, with TRBD1 as a possible D gene (6 bases). Trimming removed 0 bases from V and 5 bases from J, with 7 bases in between. This CDR3 has 13 amino acids. The germline V gene has CDR1 PRHDT and CDR2 FYEKMQ (reference sequence). The CDR3 sequence is CASSLGQGYGYTF. CDR3 in DNA: TGTGCCAGCAGCTTAGGGCAGGGGTATGGCTACACCTTC. Full variable domain (missing parts from reference TRBV13 and TRBJ1-2): AAGVIQSPRHLIKEKRETATLKCYPIPRHDTVYWYQQGPGQDPQFLISFYEKMQSDKGSIPDRFSAQQFSDYHSELNMSSLELGDSALYFCASSLGQGYGYTFGSGTRLTVV.

This chain joins TRBV29-1 and TRBJ1-2; D gene ambiguous. Trimming left V 1 base short and J 7 bases short, with 13 bases between. Germline values: CDR1 SQVTM, CDR2 ANQGSEA. The CDR3 sequence is 13 residues long. CDR3 residues: CSVEVVGGGGYTF. DNA of the CDR3: TGCAGCGTTGAAGTCGTCGGCGGAGGTGGCTACACCTTC.

V and J are TRBV30 and TRBJ1-3; D uncertain. CDR3 length: 14 amino acids. CDR1 and CDR2 from the germline V gene are GTSNPN and SVGIG (reference sequence). V shed 7 bases and J shed 0 bases, with 13 bases lying between them. For the CDR3, the DNA is TGTGCCTTTAGACAACCTGACTCTGGAAACACCATATATTTT. Translating it yields CAFRQPDSGNTIYF.

The chain has TRBV7-2 and TRBJ2-2; 9 positions match TRBD2. Trimming at V came to 7 bases and at J to 6 bases, leaving 6 bases not matched to a gene. The CDR3 is 14 residues long. Germline lookup yields CDR1 SGHTA and CDR2 FQGNSA. CDR3: CASKPGLASGELFF. CDR3 nucleotide sequence: TGTGCCAGCAAACCGGGACTAGCATCCGGGGAGCTGTTTTTT.

This sequence joins TRBV5-1 and TRBJ1-1; maybe TRBD1 (6 bases). The CDR3 consists of 15 residues. In germline, CDR1 is SGHRS, CDR2 YFSETQ. The V end lost 4 bases, the J end lost 3 bases, and 16 bases lay between the germline ends. The CDR3 region is CASSRGGKGDTEAFF. In DNA, the CDR3 is TGCGCCAGCAGCAGGGGGGGCAAAGGGGACACTGAAGCTTTCTTT.

To note about this clone: The sample holds other DNA sequences that translate to the same CDR3. The V call is TRBV18, the J call TRBJ2-7; 10 bases are a match to TRBD1. Trimming at V came to 6 bases and at J to 1 base, leaving 3 bases not matched to a gene. The CDR3 runs 14 residues. CDR1 is KGHSH and CDR2 is LQKENI in the germline V gene. The DNA of the CDR3 is TGTGCCAGCTCCCCGGGACAGGGGTCCTACGAGCAGTACTTC. Its translation: CASSPGQGSYEQYF.

This chain's CDR3 is CSVTSRYGYTF. CDR3 in DNA: TGCAGCGTTACGTCGCGCTATGGCTACACCTTC. This sequence joins TRBV29-1 and TRBJ1-2, with unresolved D. Germline V gives CDR1 SQVTM, CDR2 ANQGSEA. The V end lost 5 bases, the J end lost 4 bases, and 8 bases lay between the germline ends. This CDR3 region has 11 residues.

V and J are TRBV7-3 and TRBJ2-1; TRBD2 matches 12 bases. The length of the CDR3 is 15 residues. J gave up 4 bases and V 8 bases, and 6 bases lay outside the gene matches. Germline loops: CDR1 SGHTA, CDR2 FQGTGA. CDR3 residues: CASSLAGGMYNEQFF. The CDR3 DNA reads TGTGCCAGCTCCCTAGCGGGGGGGATGTACAATGAGCAGTTCTTC.

This clone was observed once. V is TRBV18 and J is TRBJ1-4; 10 nucleotides line up with TRBD1. Germline trimming cut 6 bases from V and 8 bases from J; bases unmatched to any gene: 6. This CDR3 contains 14 residues. Germline CDR1 reads KGHSH; CDR2 reads LQKENI. This chain's CDR3 is CASSRQGAVEKLFF. DNA for the CDR3: TGTGCCAGCTCCCGACAGGGGGCTGTAGAAAAACTGTTTTTT.

The rearrangement links TRBV9 to TRBJ1-1; D is undetermined. The CDR3 covers 14 residues. Trimming took 4 bases from V and 0 from J, leaving 10 bases between them. Germline V lookup: CDR1 SGDLS, CDR2 YYNGEE. The chain's CDR3 is CASSPRSMNTEAFF. CDR3 sequence (DNA): TGTGCCAGCAGCCCCCGCAGTATGAACACTGAAGCTTTCTTT.

The rearrangement joins TRBV27 to TRBJ1-1, with D possibly TRBD1 on 6 matching bases. V was shortened by 6 bases and J by 1 base, with 18 bases between the two germline ends. Germline lookup yields CDR1 MNHEY and CDR2 SMNVEV (reference sequence). This CDR3 spans 16 amino acids. CDR3: CASSPNGGARNTEAFF. The CDR3 DNA sequence: TGTGCCAGCAGCCCCAATGGGGGGGCGCGGAACACTGAAGCTTTCTTT.

On this clone itself: This CDR3 is also generated by other DNA sequences in the sample. The chain is built from TRBV19 and TRBJ1-5; 9 bases agree with TRBD1. The V gene end was trimmed by 4 bases and the J gene end by 2 bases; junction bases not matched to a gene: 3. CDR1 and CDR2 (germline): LNHDA, SQIVND (reference sequence). This CDR3 is 15 amino acids long. The CDR3: CASSTRTGGNQPQHF. The CDR3 DNA is TGTGCCAGTAGTACCAGGACAGGGGGCAATCAGCCCCAGCATTTT.

CDR3 residues: CSVEAVGRNTEAFF. CDR3 bases: TGCAGCGTTGAAGCTGTAGGGAGGAACACTGAAGCTTTCTTT. The chain uses TRBV29-1 and TRBJ1-1; the D is unclear. Germline CDR1 is SQVTM and CDR2 is ANQGSEA. Trimming removed 1 base from V and 1 base from J, with 10 bases in between. CDR3 length equals 14 residues.

The chain is built from TRBV19 and TRBJ1-4; TRBD1 matches at 10 bases. CDR3 size: 15 residues. The V gene end was trimmed by 1 base and the J gene end by 8 bases; junction bases not matched to a gene: 4. Germline CDR1 is LNHDA and CDR2 is SQIVND (reference sequence). The CDR3: CASSIGTGGTEKLFF. CDR3 nucleotide sequence: TGTGCCAGTAGTATAGGGACAGGGGGGACGGAAAAACTGTTTTTT.

The V call is TRBV5-6, the J call TRBJ2-7, with D maybe TRBD2 (6 bases). Trimming removed 4 bases at V and 5 bases at J, with 19 bases between. Per the germline V gene, CDR1 is SGHDT and CDR2 is YYEEEE. The CDR3 sequence is 15 residues long. CDR3 loop: CASSPRRGVADEQYF. DNA for the CDR3: TGTGCCAGCAGCCCCAGGAGGGGAGTGGCTGACGAGCAGTACTTC.

The chain joins TRBV12-5 to TRBJ2-1; 11 nucleotides align to TRBD2. The CDR3 runs to 20 residues. Germline V gives CDR1 LGHNT, CDR2 FRNRAP. V lost 6 bases, J lost 4 bases, and 20 bases stayed unmatched. CDR3 DNA sequence: TGTGCTAGTGGCCAACCGGCAGGGGTGGTAGCGGGGGGGCCATACAATGAGCAGTTCTTC. Translating it yields CASGQPAGVVAGGPYNEQFF.